The rows below give T cell receptor beta chains drawn from one sample of a study of beta chain features in type 1 diabetes. Generated by immunoSEQ multiplex PCR, the TCRdb table keeps only in-frame clones and is missing some. The sample has 200,000 to 300,000 clones; around 21% are singletons. Material: naive CD4+ T cells from blood. These receptors were obtained from a woman in her thirties or forties with type 1 diabetes. Both conserved end residues are part of each CDR3. The order of the fields is CDR3 length, V gene, clone size, D gene, J gene, CDR3 protein, CDR3 DNA. The D gene is left open where the match is weak. The listing skips clone size in some rows; elsewhere it reads once, few, many or a size class.

10	TRBV20-1	-	-	TRBJ1-1	CSAGQREAFF	TGCAGTGCTGGACAGAGAGAAGCTTTCTTT
15	TRBV29-1	few	-	TRBJ2-5	CSEVSHGRGQETQYF	TGCAGCGAAGTCTCCCACGGACGGGGACAAGAGACCCAGTACTTC
15	TRBV25-1	few	-	TRBJ2-6	CASSRPGSGANVLTF	TGTGCCAGCAGTCGTCCGGGCTCTGGGGCCAACGTCCTGACTTTC
14	TRBV30	-	-	TRBJ2-7	CAWSVGGDSYEQYF	TGTGCCTGGAGTGTAGGGGGGGACTCCTACGAGCAGTACTTC
15	TRBV29-1	few	TRBD2	TRBJ2-5	CSVRPWAGGQETQYF	TGCAGCGTTCGTCCTTGGGCGGGGGGGCAGGAGACCCAGTACTTC
15	TRBV29-1	-	TRBD2	TRBJ2-1	CSTYSGGNEFNEQFF	TGCAGTACATATAGCGGGGGGAATGAGTTCAATGAGCAGTTCTTC
16	TRBV4-2	-	-	TRBJ1-2	CASSQDQEQVNYGYTF	TGTGCCAGCAGCCAAGACCAAGAACAAGTTAACTATGGCTACACCTTC
12	TRBV27	few	-	TRBJ2-1	CASALNYNEQFF	TGTGCCAGCGCACTAAATTACAATGAGCAGTTCTTC
13	TRBV29-1	few	TRBD2	TRBJ2-7	CSATMGGVWEQYF	TGCAGCGCCACGATGGGAGGGGTCTGGGAGCAGTACTTC
13	TRBV6-5	-	-	TRBJ1-1	CASTPRGNTEAFF	TGTGCCAGCACCCCACGAGGGAACACTGAAGCTTTCTTT
13	TRBV18	-	-	TRBJ2-1	CASSPPNEREQFF	TGTGCCAGCTCACCACCGAATGAGCGGGAGCAGTTCTTC
16	TRBV4-1	-	TRBD2	TRBJ2-1	CASSQVGGGLYNEQFF	TGCGCCAGCAGCCAAGTTGGCGGGGGGCTGTACAATGAGCAGTTCTTC
12	TRBV5-6	-	-	TRBJ1-2	CASSWGTRGYTF	TGTGCCAGCAGCTGGGGCACTCGGGGCTACACCTTC
15	TRBV9	few	-	TRBJ2-2	CASSVAPGDTGELFF	TGTGCCAGCAGCGTAGCCCCAGGTGACACCGGGGAGCTGTTTTTT
16	TRBV18	few	TRBD1	TRBJ1-5	CASSPEGTGQNQPQHF	TGTGCCAGCTCACCCGAGGGGACAGGGCAAAATCAGCCCCAGCATTTT
13	TRBV7-9	-	-	TRBJ1-1	CASSEVWNTEAFF	TGTGCCAGCAGCGAGGTTTGGAACACTGAAGCTTTCTTT
13	TRBV7-9	few	TRBD1	TRBJ1-4	CASSWGQGEKLFF	TGTGCCAGCAGCTGGGGACAGGGGGAAAAACTGTTTTTT
12	TRBV6-6	-	-	TRBJ2-7	CASSPGGYEQYF	TGTGCCAGCAGCCCCGGAGGCTACGAGCAGTACTTC
18	TRBV7-2	few	TRBD2	TRBJ2-5	CASSSKLPGLAGRETQYF	TGTGCCAGCAGCTCAAAACTCCCGGGACTAGCGGGGAGGGAGACCCAGTACTTC
15	TRBV6-5	-	-	TRBJ2-3	CASTPPERTGDTQYF	TGTGCCAGCACCCCCCCGGAACGTACCGGGGATACGCAGTATTTT
14	TRBV2	-	-	TRBJ2-1	CASSGGSSTKAQFF	TGTGCCAGCAGTGGTGGTAGTAGCACAAAAGCGCAATTCTTC
12	TRBV29-1	-	-	TRBJ1-1	CSVATGSTEAFF	TGCAGCGTGGCAACAGGATCCACTGAAGCTTTCTTT
14	TRBV4-1	-	-	TRBJ2-2	CASRPQGNTGELFF	TGCGCCAGCAGGCCCCAGGGTAACACCGGGGAGCTGTTTTTT
15	TRBV7-9	-	TRBD2	TRBJ2-5	CASTSEGGRWETQYF	TGTGCCAGCACCTCCGAGGGAGGGCGGTGGGAGACCCAGTACTTC
11	TRBV7-2	-	-	TRBJ1-1	CASSFRVEAFF	TGTGCCAGCAGCTTTCGGGTTGAAGCTTTCTTT
11	TRBV28	-	-	TRBJ2-5	CASSSGWTQYF	TGTGCCAGCAGTTCGGGGTGGACCCAGTACTTC
16	TRBV18	few	-	TRBJ2-5	CASSPRGTAIRETQYF	TGTGCCAGCTCACCGAGAGGGACTGCAATAAGGGAGACCCAGTACTTC
12	TRBV4-2	few	TRBD2	TRBJ2-1	CASSQVAGGQFF	TGTGCCAGCAGCCAAGTGGCGGGAGGGCAGTTCTTC
17	TRBV5-6	once	TRBD2	TRBJ2-1	CASSLRTSGDVYNEQFF	TGTGCCAGCAGCCTTCGGACTAGCGGGGATGTCTACAATGAGCAGTTCTTC
14	TRBV28	-	-	TRBJ2-6	CASRQGLGANVLTF	TGTGCCAGCAGACAGGGCCTTGGGGCCAACGTCCTGACTTTC